Listed here is a single T cell receptor (beta chain). What it binds is not known. This entry comes from a study of cytomegalovirus exposure and HLA in healthy donors. Overall study: The approximately 130 validation repertoires matched the approximately 670 first-cohort repertoires in platform, a later analysis reported.

Study-wide results and limits: Associated with cytomegalovirus, according to the listing, were about 160 TCR beta chains.

The data were produced by immunoSEQ multiplex PCR, yet TCRdb's version contains in-frame clones alone and is incomplete. The top ten hold 3% to 3.5% of the sample, which has some 79,000 clones, 94% seen once. Trimming stripped 11 bases from V and 4 bases from J, with 20 bases between. This CDR3 comprises 14 residues. The germline V gene encodes CDR1 ENHRY and CDR2 SYGVKD. This clonotype was obtained from a woman aged 18-29 years in good health and CMV-seropositive. Input material: PBMCs. The chain employs TRBV10-3 and TRBJ1-2; tentatively, D is TRBD1 (5 bases). The DNA for the CDR3 is TGTGCCGTAGGCTGGCCAAGCAGGGCCTATGGCTACACCTTC. Translated, it gives CAVGWPSRAYGYTF.